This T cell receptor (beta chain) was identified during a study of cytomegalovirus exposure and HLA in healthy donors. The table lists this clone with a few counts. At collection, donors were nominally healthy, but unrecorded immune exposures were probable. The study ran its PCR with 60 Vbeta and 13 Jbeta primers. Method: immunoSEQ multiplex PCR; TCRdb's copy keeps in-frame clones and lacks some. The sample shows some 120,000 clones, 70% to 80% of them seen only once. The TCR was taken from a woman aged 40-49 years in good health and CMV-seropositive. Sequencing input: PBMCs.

The CDR3 is CASSQEGAGRGGSPLHF. The CDR3, as DNA: TGTGCCAGCAGCCAAGAGGGGGCTGGGCGAGGGGGATCACCCCTCCACTTT. The V gene is TRBV4-2, the J gene TRBJ1-6; the D gene is possibly TRBD1 (6 bases). Germline lookup yields CDR1 LGHNA and CDR2 YNFKEQ. V dropped 0 bases and J dropped 10 bases, with 19 bases sitting between them. The CDR3 is 17 amino acids.